This T cell receptor (beta chain) was retrieved from a study of regulatory T cells in long-lasting Graves disease. Arm-PCR with iRepertoire HTBI primers amplified the CDR3 regions for these TCR beta libraries. TCRdb re-called the multiplex PCR reads with MiXCR, one entry per CDR3 protein. The sample contains 360,000 or so distinct CDR3 sequences, roughly 23% of which appear only once. The V gene lost 8 bases and the J gene lost 5 bases, with 12 bases spanning the gap. This CDR3 is built from 11 residues. Germline lookup yields CDR1 DFQATT and CDR2 SNEGSKA (reference sequence). Indicated time point: persistent/refractory GD, antithyroid drugs over 5 years with positive TRAb. Making the TCR library involved RNA that had been extracted from PBMCs. This clonotype has at least ten counts.

Material: peripheral blood mononuclear cells (PBMCs), obtained when the disease was refractory, from a patient treated with antithyroid drugs. The V call is TRBV20-1, the J call TRBJ1-1, with D hard to call. The clonotype comes from a woman in her thirties or forties with Graves disease. This CDR3 is CSQTRETEAFF. The CDR3 DNA follows: TGCAGTCAAACAAGGGAAACTGAAGCTTTCTTT.